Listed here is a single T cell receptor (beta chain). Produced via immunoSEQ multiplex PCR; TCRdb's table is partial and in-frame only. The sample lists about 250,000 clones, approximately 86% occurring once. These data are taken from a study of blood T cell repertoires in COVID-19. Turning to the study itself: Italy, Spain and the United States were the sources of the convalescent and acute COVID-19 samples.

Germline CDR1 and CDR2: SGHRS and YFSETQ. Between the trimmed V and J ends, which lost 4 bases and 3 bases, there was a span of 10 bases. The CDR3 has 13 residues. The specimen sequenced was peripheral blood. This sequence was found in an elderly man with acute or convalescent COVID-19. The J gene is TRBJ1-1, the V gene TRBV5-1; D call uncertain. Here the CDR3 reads CASSLWGDTEAFF. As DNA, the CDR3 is TGCGCCAGCAGCCTCTGGGGAGACACTGAAGCTTTCTTT.